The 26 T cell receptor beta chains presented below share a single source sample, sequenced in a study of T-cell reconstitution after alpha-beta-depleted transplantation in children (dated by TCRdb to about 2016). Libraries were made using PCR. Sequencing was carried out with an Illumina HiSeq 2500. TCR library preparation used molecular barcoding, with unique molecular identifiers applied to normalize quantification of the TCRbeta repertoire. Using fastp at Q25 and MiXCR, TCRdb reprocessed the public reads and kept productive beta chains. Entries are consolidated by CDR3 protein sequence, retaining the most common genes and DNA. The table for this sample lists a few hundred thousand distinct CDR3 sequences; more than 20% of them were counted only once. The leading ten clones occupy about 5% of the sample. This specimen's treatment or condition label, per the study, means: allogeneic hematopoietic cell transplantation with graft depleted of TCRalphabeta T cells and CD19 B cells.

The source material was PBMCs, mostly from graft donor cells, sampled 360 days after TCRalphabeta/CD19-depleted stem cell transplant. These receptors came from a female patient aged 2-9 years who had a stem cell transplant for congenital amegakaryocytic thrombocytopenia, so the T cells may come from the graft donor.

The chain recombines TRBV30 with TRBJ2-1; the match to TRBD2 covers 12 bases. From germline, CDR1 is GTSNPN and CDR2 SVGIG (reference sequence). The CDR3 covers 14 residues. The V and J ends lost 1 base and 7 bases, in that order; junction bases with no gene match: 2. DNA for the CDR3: TGTGCCTGGAGTGGACTAGCGGGAGTAAATGAGCAGTTCTTC. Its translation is CAWSGLAGVNEQFF.

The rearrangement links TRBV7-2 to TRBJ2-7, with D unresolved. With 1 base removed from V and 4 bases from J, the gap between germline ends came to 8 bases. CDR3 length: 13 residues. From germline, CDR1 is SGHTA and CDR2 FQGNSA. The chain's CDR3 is CASSLGVGYEQYF. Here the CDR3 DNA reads TGTGCCAGCAGCTTAGGTGTGGGATACGAGCAGTACTTC.

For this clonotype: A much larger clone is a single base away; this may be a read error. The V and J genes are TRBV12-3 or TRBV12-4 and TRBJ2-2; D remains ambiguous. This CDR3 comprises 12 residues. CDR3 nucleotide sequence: TGTGGCAGCAGTTTTCGAACCGGGGAGCTGTTTTTT. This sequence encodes CGSSFRTGELFF.

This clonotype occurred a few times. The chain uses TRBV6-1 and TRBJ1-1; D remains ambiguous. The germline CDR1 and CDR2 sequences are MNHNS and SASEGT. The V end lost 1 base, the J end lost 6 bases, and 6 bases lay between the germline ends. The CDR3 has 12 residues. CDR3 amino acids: CASSEGFSEAFF. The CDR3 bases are TGTGCCAGCAGTGAAGGGTTTTCTGAAGCTTTCTTT.

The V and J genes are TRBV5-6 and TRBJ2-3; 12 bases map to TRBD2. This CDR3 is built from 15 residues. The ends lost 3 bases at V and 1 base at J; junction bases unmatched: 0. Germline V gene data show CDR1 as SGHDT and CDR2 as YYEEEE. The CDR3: CASSWTSGGTDTQYF. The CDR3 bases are TGTGCCAGCAGCTGGACTAGCGGGGGCACAGATACGCAGTATTTT.

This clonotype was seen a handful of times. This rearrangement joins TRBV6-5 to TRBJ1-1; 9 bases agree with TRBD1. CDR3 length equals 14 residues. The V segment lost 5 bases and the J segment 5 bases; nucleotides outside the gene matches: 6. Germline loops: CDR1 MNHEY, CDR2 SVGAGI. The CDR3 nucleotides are TGTGCCAGCAGTATACAGGGGGCAGGGACTGAAGCTTTCTTT. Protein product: CASSIQGAGTEAFF.

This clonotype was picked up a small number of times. CDR3 loop: CASSLGGPGQYF. DNA for the CDR3: TGTGCCAGCAGTTTAGGCGGCCCCGGGCAGTACTTC. The V gene is TRBV12-3 or TRBV12-4, the J gene TRBJ2-7; D ambiguous. The CDR3 loop spans 12 amino acids. Deletions cut 1 base from V and 9 bases from J, with 10 bases between.

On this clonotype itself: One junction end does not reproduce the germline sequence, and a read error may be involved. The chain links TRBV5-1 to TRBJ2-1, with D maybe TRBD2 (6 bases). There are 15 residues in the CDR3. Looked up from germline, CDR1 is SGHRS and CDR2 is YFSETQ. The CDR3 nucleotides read TGCGCCAGCAGGTTGGGGCGGGGTATAGACAATGAGCAGTTCTTC. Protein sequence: CASRLGRGIDNEQFF.

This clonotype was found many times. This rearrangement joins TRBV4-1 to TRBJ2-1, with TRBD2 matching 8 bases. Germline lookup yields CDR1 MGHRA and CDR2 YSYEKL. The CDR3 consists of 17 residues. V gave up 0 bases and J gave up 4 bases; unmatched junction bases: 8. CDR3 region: CASSQDWATSVYNEQFF. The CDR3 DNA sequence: TGCGCCAGCAGCCAAGATTGGGCGACTAGCGTATACAATGAGCAGTTCTTC.

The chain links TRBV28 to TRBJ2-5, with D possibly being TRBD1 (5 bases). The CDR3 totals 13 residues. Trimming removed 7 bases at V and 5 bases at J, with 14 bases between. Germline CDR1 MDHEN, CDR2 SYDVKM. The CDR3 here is CASKDGRAETQYF. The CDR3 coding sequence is TGTGCCAGCAAGGATGGCAGGGCCGAGACCCAGTACTTC.

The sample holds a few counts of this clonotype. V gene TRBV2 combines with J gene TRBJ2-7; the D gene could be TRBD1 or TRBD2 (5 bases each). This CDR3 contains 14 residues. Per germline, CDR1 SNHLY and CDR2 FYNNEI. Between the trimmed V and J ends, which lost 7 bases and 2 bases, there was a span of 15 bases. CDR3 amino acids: CASIAGSLPYEQYF. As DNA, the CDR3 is TGTGCCAGCATAGCAGGGAGCCTGCCCTACGAGCAGTACTTC.

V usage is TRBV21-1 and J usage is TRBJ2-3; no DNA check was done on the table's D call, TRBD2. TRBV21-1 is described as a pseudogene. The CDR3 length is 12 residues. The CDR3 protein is CASPPAKDTQYF. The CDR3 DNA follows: TGTGCCAGCCCTCCAGCGAAAGATACGCAGTATTTT.

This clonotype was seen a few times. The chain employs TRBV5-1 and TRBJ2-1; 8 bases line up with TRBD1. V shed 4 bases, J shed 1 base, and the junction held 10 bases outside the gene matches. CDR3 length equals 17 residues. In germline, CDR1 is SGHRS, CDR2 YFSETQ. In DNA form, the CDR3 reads TGCGCCAGCAGCGCTACACTAGGGACAGGTTCCTACAATGAGCAGTTCTTC. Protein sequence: CASSATLGTGSYNEQFF.

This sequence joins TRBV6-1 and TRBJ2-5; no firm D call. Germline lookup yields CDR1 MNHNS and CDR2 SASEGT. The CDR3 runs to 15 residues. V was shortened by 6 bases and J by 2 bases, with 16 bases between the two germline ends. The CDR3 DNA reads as TGTGCCAGCAGGCCTTCGCTTGGCAGGCAAGAGACCCAGTACTTC. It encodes CASRPSLGRQETQYF.

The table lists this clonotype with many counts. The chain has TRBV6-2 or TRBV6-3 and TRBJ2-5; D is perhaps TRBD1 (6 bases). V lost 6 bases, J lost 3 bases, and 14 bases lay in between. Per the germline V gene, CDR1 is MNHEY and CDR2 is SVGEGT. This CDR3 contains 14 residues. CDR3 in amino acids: CASSQQGREETQYF. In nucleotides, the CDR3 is TGTGCCAGCAGCCAACAGGGAAGGGAAGAGACCCAGTACTTC.

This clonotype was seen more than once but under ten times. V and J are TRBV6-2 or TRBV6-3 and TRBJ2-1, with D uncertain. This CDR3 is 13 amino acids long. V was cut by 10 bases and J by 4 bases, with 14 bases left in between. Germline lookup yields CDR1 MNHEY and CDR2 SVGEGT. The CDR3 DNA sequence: TGTGCCACTGGGCCGTATTCTTACAATGAGCAGTTCTTC. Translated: CATGPYSYNEQFF.

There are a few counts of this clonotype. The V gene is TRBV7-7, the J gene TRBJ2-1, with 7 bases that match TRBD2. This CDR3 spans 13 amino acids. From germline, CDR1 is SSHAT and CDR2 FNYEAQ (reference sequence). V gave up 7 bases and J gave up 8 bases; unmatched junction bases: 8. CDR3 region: CASTREKGDEQFF. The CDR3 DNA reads TGTGCCAGCACGCGGGAGAAAGGGGATGAGCAGTTCTTC.

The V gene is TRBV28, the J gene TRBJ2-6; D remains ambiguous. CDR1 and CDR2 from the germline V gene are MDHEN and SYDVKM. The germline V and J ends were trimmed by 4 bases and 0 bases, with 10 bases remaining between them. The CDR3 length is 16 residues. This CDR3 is CASSSVASSGANVLTF. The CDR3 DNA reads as TGTGCCAGCAGTTCTGTGGCTAGCTCTGGGGCCAACGTCCTGACTTTC.

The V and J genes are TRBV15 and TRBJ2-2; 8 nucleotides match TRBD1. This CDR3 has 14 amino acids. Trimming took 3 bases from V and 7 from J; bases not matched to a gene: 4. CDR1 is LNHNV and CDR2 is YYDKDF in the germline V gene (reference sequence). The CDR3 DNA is TGTGCCACCAGCAGTGGACAGGGCGGCGGGGAGCTGTTTTTT. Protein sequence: CATSSGQGGGELFF.

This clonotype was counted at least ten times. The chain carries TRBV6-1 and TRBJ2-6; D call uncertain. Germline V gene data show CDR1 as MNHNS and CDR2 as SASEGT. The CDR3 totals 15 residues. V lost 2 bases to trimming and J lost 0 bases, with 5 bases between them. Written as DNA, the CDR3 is TGTGCCAGCAGTGAAATAAGCTCTGGGGCCAACGTCCTGACTTTC. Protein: CASSEISSGANVLTF.

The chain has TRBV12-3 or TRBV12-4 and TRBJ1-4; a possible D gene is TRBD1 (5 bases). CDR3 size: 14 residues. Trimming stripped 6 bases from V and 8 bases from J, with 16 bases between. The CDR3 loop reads CASSYLGTGEKLFF. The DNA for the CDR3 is TGTGCCAGCAGCTATCTCGGGACGGGAGAAAAACTGTTTTTT.

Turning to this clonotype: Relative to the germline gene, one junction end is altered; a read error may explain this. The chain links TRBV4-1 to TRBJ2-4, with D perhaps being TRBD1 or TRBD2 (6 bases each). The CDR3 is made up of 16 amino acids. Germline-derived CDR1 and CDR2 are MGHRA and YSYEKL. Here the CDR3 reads CASSLTGTLAKDIQYF. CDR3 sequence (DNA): TGCGCCAGCAGCCTTACAGGGACTCTAGCCAAAGACATTCAGTACTTC.

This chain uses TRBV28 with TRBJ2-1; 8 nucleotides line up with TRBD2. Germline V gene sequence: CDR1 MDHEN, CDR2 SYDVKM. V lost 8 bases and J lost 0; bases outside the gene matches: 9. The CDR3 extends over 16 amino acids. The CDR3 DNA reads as TGTGCCAGCGGGTGGAGCGGGAGTTACTCCTACAATGAGCAGTTCTTC. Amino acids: CASGWSGSYSYNEQFF.

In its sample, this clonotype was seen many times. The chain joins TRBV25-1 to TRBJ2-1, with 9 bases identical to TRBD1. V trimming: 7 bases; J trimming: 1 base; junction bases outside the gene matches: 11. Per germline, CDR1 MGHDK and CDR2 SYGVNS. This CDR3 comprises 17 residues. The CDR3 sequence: CASTHGGDRASYNEQFF. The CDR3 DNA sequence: TGTGCCAGCACCCATGGGGGGGACAGGGCTTCCTACAATGAGCAGTTCTTC.

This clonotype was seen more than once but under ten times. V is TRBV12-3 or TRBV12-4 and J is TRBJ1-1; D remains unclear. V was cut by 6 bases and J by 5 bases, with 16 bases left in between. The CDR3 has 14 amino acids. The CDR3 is CASSQLPTLTEAFF. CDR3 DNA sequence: TGTGCCAGCAGCCAATTGCCAACGTTGACTGAAGCTTTCTTT.

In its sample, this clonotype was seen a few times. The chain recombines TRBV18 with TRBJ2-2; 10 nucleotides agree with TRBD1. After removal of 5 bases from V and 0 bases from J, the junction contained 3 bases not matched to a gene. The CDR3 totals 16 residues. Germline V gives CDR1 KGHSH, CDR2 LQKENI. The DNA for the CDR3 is TGTGCCAGCTCATTCGGACAGGGGGCGAACACCGGGGAGCTGTTTTTT. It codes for CASSFGQGANTGELFF.